The entry that follows covers one TCR beta chain sequence. Its cognate antigen has yet to be identified. No much larger clonotype is one base removed from it; base qualities were not supplied. This sample also contains other DNA sequences that code for the same CDR3. At one collaborating source in Seattle, patients were enrolled during active infection and were followed longitudinally through the course of disease. The collaborating institutions used their own protocols to collect whole blood in K2EDTA tubes. For TCRbeta analysis, collaborators shipped samples in one of three forms: frozen whole blood, isolated PBMCs, or DNA extracted from either of those sample types. These data belong to a study of blood T cell repertoires in COVID-19 (dated by TCRdb to between 2020 and 2021). Regarding the complete study: Collaborator samples came from the United States, Italy and Spain and covered acute and convalescent phases of COVID-19. The prospective study material was composed of cDNA or gDNA derived from T cells, B-cell-depleted T cells, or PBMCs. The dataset comprised deeply sampled blood TCRbeta repertoires from subjects exposed to, actively infected with, or recovered from COVID-19. The repertoires were released in a freely available public database meant as a resource for research on the immune response to SARS-CoV-2. Samples were obtained from the ongoing ImmuneRACE study (first 160 participants) and from about 1,300 subjects provided by 6 global collaborators. Nearly every sample came with metadata listing a de-identified subject ID, COVID-19 status, age in years and sex. Where available, HLA class I and class II types were taken from metadata supplied by the sample provider and were not determined by assay-based typing. Overall study outcomes, separate from this receptor: Clinical and demographic metadata were provided uncurated, with the amount varying by source and participant.

For CDR1 and CDR2, the germline V gene lists SGHAT and FQNNGV. The cysteine opens and the phenylalanine closes a CDR3 of 13 amino acids. The sequence is cut down to CDR3 DNA, 39 bases in frame from base 1. V and J lose 1 base and 0 bases, and a span of 3 bases separates them. TCRbeta CDR3 regions were amplified from genomic DNA by means of the immunoSEQ Assay, a bias-controlled multiplex PCR. In the paper's pipeline: Within the assay, amplification of reference gene primers was used to estimate how many nucleated cells each sample contained. Sequence reads were collapsed and filtered to measure the absolute abundance of every unique TCRbeta CDR3 rearrangement. For each sample, productive Simpson clonality was calculated by taking the square root of Simpson's diversity index across productive rearrangements. TCRdb's version of the immuneACCESS table is confined to in-frame rearrangements and falls short of the full clone set. An unresolved V gene accounts for under half of the shortfall where checked; the remainder is of unknown origin. D and trimming were read from the DNA, whereas the V and J calls and clone size are those reported in that table. In this sample the table shows 45,000 to 70,000 clones, just under 90% of which occur a single time. The top ten clones comprise 6% to 6.5% of the sample.

The sequence was obtained from a woman aged 55-75 years with COVID-19, enrolled during active disease. The rearranged segments are TRBV11-2 and TRBJ1-1; the D gene lacks a confident call. What was sequenced was peripheral blood. The CDR3 sequence is CASSLAVNTEAFF. DNA sequence: TGTGCCAGCAGCTTAGCAGTGAACACTGAAGCTTTCTTT.